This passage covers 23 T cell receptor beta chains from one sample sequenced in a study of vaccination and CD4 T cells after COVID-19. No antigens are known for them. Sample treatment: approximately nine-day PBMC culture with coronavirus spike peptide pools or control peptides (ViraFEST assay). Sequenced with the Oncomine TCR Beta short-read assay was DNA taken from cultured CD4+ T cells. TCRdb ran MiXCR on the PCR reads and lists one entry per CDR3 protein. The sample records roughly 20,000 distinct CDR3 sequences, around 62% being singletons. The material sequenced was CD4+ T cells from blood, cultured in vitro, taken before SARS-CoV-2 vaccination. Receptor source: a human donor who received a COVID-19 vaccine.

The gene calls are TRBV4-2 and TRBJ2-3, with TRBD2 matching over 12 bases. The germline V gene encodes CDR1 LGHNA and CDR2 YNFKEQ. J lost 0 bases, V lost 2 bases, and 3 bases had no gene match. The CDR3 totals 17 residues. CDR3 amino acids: CASSQRGTSGSTDTQYF. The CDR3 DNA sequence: TGTGCCAGCAGCCAACGGGGGACTAGCGGGAGCACAGATACGCAGTATTTT.

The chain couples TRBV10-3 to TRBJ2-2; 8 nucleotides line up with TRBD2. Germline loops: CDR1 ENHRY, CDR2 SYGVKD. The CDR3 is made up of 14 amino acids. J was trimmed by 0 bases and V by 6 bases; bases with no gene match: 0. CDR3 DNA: TGTGCCATCAGGACTAGCGCGAACACCGGGGAGCTGTTTTTT. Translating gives CAIRTSANTGELFF.

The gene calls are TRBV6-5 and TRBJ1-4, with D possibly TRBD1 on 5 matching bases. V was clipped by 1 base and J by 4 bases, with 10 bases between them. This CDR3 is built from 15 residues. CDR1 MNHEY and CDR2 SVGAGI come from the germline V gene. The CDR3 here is CASSYFGGNNEKLFF. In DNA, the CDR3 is TGTGCCAGCAGTTACTTCGGGGGGAATAATGAAAAACTGTTTTTT.

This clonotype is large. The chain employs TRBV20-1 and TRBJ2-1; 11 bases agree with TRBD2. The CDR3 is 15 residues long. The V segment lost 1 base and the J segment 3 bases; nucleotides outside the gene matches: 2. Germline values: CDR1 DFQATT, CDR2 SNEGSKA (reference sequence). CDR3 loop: CSARGGTSGYNEQFF. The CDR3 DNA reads TGCAGTGCTAGAGGTGGGACTAGCGGCTACAATGAGCAGTTCTTC.

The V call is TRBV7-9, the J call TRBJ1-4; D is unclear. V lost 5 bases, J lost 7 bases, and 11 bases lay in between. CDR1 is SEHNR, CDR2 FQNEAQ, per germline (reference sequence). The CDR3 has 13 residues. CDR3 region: CASSPKVGEKLFF. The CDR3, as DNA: TGTGCCAGCAGCCCTAAAGTAGGTGAAAAACTGTTTTTT.

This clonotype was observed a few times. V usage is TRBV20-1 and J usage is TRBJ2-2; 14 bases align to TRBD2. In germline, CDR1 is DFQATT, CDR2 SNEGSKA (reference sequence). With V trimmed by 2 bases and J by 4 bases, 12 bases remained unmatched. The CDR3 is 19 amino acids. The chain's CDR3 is CSARNAGTSGGASTGELFF. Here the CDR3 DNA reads TGCAGTGCTAGAAACGCTGGGACTAGCGGGGGCGCGAGCACCGGGGAGCTGTTTTTT.

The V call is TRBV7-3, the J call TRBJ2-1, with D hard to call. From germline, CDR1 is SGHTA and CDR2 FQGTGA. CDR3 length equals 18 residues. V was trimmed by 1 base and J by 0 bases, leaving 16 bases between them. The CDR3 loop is CASSLKPPGSNSYNEQFF. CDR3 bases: TGTGCCAGCAGCTTAAAGCCCCCGGGCTCGAACTCCTACAATGAGCAGTTCTTC.

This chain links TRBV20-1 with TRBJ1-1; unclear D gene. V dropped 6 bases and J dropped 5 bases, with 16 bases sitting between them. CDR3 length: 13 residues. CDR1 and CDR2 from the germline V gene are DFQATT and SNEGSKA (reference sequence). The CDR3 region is CSAHQRAGTEAFF. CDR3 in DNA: TGCAGTGCACACCAAAGGGCCGGGACTGAAGCTTTCTTT.

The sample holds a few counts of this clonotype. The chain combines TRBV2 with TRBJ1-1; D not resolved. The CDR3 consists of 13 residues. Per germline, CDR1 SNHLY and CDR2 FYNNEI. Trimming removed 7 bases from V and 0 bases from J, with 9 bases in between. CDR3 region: CASMPDLNTEAFF. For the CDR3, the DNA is TGTGCCAGCATGCCCGACTTGAACACTGAAGCTTTCTTT.

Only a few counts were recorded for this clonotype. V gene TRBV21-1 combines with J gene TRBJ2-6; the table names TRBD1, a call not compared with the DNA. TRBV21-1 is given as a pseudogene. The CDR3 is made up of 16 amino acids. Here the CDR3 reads CASSPQGTGGANVLTF. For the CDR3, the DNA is TGTGCCAGCAGCCCCCAAGGGACAGGTGGGGCCAACGTCCTGACTTTC.

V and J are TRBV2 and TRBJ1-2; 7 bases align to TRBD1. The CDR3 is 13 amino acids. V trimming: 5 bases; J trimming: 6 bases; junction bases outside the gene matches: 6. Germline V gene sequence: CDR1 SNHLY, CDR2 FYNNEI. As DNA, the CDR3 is TGTGCCAGCAGTAGACAGGGACGGGATGGCTACACCTTC. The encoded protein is CASSRQGRDGYTF.

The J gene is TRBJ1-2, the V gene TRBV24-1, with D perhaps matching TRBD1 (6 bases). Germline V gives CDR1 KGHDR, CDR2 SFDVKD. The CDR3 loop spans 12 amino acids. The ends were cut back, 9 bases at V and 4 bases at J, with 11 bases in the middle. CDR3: CATDPGAYGYTF. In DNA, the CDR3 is TGTGCCACCGATCCGGGGGCCTATGGCTACACCTTC.

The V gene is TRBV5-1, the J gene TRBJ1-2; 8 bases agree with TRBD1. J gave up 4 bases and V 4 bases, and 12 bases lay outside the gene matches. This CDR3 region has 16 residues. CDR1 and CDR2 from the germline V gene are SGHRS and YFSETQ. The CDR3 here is CASSPPSPQGAYGYTF. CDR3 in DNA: TGCGCCAGCAGCCCACCCTCCCCTCAGGGGGCCTATGGCTACACCTTC.

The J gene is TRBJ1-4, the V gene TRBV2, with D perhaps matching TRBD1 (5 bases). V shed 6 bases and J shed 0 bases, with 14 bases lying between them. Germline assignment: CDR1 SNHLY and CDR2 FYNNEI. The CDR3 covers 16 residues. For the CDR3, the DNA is TGTGCCAGCAGAAGACAGCTTTGGGCAACTAATGAAAAACTGTTTTTT. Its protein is CASRRQLWATNEKLFF.

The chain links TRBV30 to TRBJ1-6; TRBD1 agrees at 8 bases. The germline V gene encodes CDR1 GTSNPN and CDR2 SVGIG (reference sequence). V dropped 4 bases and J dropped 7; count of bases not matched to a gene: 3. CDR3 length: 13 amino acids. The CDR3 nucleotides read TGTGCCTGGAATGACAGGGGAAATTCACCCCTCCACTTT. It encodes CAWNDRGNSPLHF.

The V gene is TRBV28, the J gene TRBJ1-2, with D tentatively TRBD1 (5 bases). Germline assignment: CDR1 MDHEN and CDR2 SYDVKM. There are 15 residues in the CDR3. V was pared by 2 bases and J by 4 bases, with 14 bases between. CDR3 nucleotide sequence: TGTGCCAGCAGTTTAACGACAGTGGGTTCCTATGGCTACACCTTC. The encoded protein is CASSLTTVGSYGYTF.

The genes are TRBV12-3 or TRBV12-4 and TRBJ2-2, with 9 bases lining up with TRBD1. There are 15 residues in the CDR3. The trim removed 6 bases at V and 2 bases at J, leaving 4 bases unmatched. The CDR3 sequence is CASRVGQGNTGELFF. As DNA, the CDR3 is TGTGCCAGCAGGGTGGGACAGGGAAACACCGGGGAGCTGTTTTTT.

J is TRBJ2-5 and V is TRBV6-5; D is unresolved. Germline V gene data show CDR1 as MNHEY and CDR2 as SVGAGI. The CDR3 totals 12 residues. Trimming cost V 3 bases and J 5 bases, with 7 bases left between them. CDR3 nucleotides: TGTGCCAGCAGTTATTCGGCGGAGACCCAGTACTTC. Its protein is CASSYSAETQYF.

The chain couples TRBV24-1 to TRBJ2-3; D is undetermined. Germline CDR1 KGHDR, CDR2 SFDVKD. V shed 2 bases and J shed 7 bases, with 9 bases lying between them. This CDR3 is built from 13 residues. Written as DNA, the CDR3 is TGTGCCACCAGTGATTCCCCACTCCATACGCAGTATTTT. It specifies CATSDSPLHTQYF.

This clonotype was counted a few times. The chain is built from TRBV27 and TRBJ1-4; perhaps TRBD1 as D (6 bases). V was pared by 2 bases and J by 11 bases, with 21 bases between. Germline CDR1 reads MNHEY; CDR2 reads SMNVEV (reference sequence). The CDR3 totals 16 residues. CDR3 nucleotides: TGTGCCAGCAGTTTAGCGGCAGGGGCCGCAGGGAGGAAACTGTTTTTT. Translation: CASSLAAGAAGRKLFF.

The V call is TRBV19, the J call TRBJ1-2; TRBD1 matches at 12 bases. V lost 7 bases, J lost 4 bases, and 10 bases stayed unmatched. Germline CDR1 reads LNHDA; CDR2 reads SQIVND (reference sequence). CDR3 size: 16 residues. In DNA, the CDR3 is TGTGCCAGTACTGACCTCGGGACAGGGGGCCTCTATGGCTACACCTTC. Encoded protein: CASTDLGTGGLYGYTF.

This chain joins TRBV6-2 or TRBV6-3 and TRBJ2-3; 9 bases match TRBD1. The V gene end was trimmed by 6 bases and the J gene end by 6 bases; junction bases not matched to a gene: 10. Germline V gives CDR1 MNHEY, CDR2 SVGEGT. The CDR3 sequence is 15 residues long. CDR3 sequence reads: CASSRTGEGADTQYF. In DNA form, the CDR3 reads TGTGCCAGCAGCCGGACAGGGGAAGGTGCGGATACGCAGTATTTT.

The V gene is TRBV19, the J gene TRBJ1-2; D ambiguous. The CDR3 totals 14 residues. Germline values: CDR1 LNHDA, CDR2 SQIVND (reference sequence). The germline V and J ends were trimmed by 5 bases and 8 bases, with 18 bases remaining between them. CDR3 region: CASSEVLLVSGYTF. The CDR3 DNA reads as TGTGCCAGTAGTGAGGTCCTTCTCGTGTCGGGCTACACCTTC.